This T cell receptor beta chain was obtained from a study of early T cells in non-severe SARS-CoV-2 infection. This clonotype was detected ten times or more. TCRdb called the 5' RACE reads again in MiXCR, with one record for every CDR3 protein. Of some 21,000 distinct CDR3 sequences listed, about 4.2% are singletons. The V gene lost 3 bases and the J gene lost 6 bases, with 16 bases spanning the gap. CDR3 length: 15 amino acids. From germline, CDR1 is SEHNR and CDR2 FQNEAQ (reference sequence). What was sequenced was whole blood. The chain employs TRBV7-9 and TRBJ2-3, with D hard to call. This TCR was sampled from an adult who was a healthcare worker with PCR-confirmed SARS-CoV-2 infection or an uninfected control (not recorded which). The DNA of the CDR3 is TGTGCCAGCAGCTTTTGGATCGGTAGATCGGATACGCAGTATTTT. Translation gives CASSFWIGRSDTQYF.